Presented here are 28 T cell receptor beta chains from one specimen sequenced in a study of vaccination effects on CD4 cells after COVID-19. No antigens are known for them. Scientists isolated CD4+ T cells after an approximately ten-day culture period ended. The repertoire was sequenced with immunoSEQ multiplex PCR; TCRdb's copy has only in-frame clones and lacks some. The data hold 50,000 to 75,000 clones, with about 69% observed a single time. The sample was CD4+ T cells from PBMCs cultured without peptide, taken before COVID-19 vaccination. All receptors come from a human donor who had a prior SARS-CoV-2 infection.

The chain combines TRBV7-3 with TRBJ2-7, with D perhaps matching TRBD2 (6 bases). This CDR3 is built from 17 residues. Looked up from germline, CDR1 is SGHTA and CDR2 is FQGTGA. Trimming removed 5 bases from V and 3 bases from J, with 23 bases in between. The CDR3, as DNA: TGTGCCAGCAGCCAAGGGAGGTGGGCAGAAGAGTACTACGAGCAGTACTTC. Protein product: CASSQGRWAEEYYEQYF.

The V and J genes are TRBV12-3 or TRBV12-4 and TRBJ1-1; 12 positions agree with TRBD1. The V segment lost 1 base and the J segment 14 bases; nucleotides outside the gene matches: 2. The CDR3 has 12 residues. The CDR3 region is CASSLGDRGRFF. CDR3 in DNA: TGTGCCAGCAGTTTAGGGGACAGGGGGCGCTTCTTT.

The chain recombines TRBV7-9 with TRBJ2-5, with 12 bases lining up with TRBD2. CDR1 and CDR2 (germline): SEHNR, FQNEAQ (reference sequence). V gave up 5 bases and J gave up 4 bases; unmatched junction bases: 8. This CDR3 has 16 residues. The CDR3 DNA is TGTGCCAGCAGCGTAACACCGGGACTAGCGGGAGAGACCCAGTACTTC. It translates to CASSVTPGLAGETQYF.

The chain couples TRBV19 to TRBJ2-7; 9 bases agree with TRBD2. The CDR3 totals 14 residues. V trimming: 7 bases; J trimming: 2 bases; junction bases outside the gene matches: 6. Germline CDR1 reads LNHDA; CDR2 reads SQIVND (reference sequence). CDR3 coding DNA: TGTGCCAGTATGCGGACTAGCGACCCCTACGAGCAGTACTTC. Its translation is CASMRTSDPYEQYF.

The chain combines TRBV5-1 with TRBJ2-5; 16 bases map to TRBD2. V lost 4 bases to trimming and J lost 0 bases; unmatched junction nucleotides: 6. The germline V gene encodes CDR1 SGHRS and CDR2 YFSETQ. This CDR3 is built from 18 residues. CDR3 protein: CASSPGLAGGPNQETQYF. The CDR3 DNA follows: TGCGCCAGCAGCCCGGGACTAGCGGGAGGGCCTAACCAAGAGACCCAGTACTTC.

In its sample, this clone was seen a few times. The V call is TRBV15, the J call TRBJ2-7; D call uncertain. The CDR3 loop spans 13 amino acids. The germline gives CDR1 LNHNV, CDR2 YYDKDF (reference sequence). V was trimmed by 0 bases and J by 5 bases, leaving 8 bases between them. The CDR3 nucleotides read TGTGCCACCAGCAGAGATGGGTGGGACGAGCAGTACTTC. Translation: CATSRDGWDEQYF.

This chain connects TRBV9 to TRBJ2-1; 8 bases are shared with TRBD2. The CDR3 runs 18 residues. With 0 bases clipped from V and 7 bases from J, the junction kept 15 bases outside the gene matches. Looked up from germline, CDR1 is SGDLS and CDR2 is YYNGEE. The CDR3 sequence is CASSVVGGGGGSQNEQFF. In DNA, the CDR3 is TGTGCCAGCAGCGTAGTAGGGGGAGGCGGGGGGTCTCAAAATGAGCAGTTCTTC.

The V and J genes are TRBV2 and TRBJ2-1; D unresolved. With 3 bases removed from V and 6 bases from J, the gap between germline ends came to 9 bases. Germline V gene lookup returns CDR1 SNHLY and CDR2 FYNNEI. This CDR3 spans 13 amino acids. CDR3 bases: TGTGCCAGCAGTGAGGAATCTTTCAATGAGCAGTTCTTC. It is translated as CASSEESFNEQFF.

Here the CDR3 reads CASSSLAARSSYNEQFF. CDR3 sequence (DNA): TGTGCCAGCAGTTCCCTGGCCGCGCGGAGCTCCTACAATGAGCAGTTCTTC. The J gene is TRBJ2-1, the V gene TRBV28; no firm D call. The CDR3 loop spans 17 amino acids. In germline, CDR1 is MDHEN, CDR2 SYDVKM. The V end lost 4 bases, the J end lost 0 bases, and 16 bases lay between the germline ends.

This clone was recorded a few times. V is TRBV19 and J is TRBJ2-1; perhaps D is TRBD1 or TRBD2 (5 bases each). The V end was cut by 10 bases, the J end by 4 bases, with 20 bases between. CDR3 size: 15 residues. In germline, CDR1 is LNHDA, CDR2 SQIVND (reference sequence). The CDR3 nucleotides are TGTGCCACCGGGCATAGGGGAGCATCATACAATGAGCAGTTCTTC. Protein product: CATGHRGASYNEQFF.

This clone was seen a handful of times. This rearrangement joins TRBV2 to TRBJ1-5; tentatively, D is TRBD1 (6 bases). V lost 5 bases and J lost 2, with 13 bases in between. This CDR3 has 15 amino acids. Germline CDR1 SNHLY, CDR2 FYNNEI. The CDR3 loop reads CASSTQGRGNQPQHF. The CDR3 bases are TGTGCCAGCAGTACACAGGGTAGGGGCAATCAGCCCCAGCATTTT.

This chain uses TRBV5-1 with TRBJ1-1; D is undetermined. The V gene's germline CDR1 is SGHRS and CDR2 YFSETQ. The CDR3 runs 13 residues. Trimming cost V 1 base and J 4 bases, with 8 bases left between them. The CDR3 is CASSLSVPTEAFF. The CDR3 bases are TGCGCCAGCAGCTTGAGTGTCCCCACTGAAGCTTTCTTT.

The chain links TRBV15 to TRBJ2-6; D is uncertain. CDR1 LNHNV and CDR2 YYDKDF come from the germline V gene (reference sequence). This CDR3 has 18 residues. Trimming stripped 0 bases from V and 0 bases from J, with 12 bases between. The CDR3 nucleotides read TGTGCCACCAGCAGAGATTGGCCCGGATACTCTGGGGCCAACGTCCTGACTTTC. This gives the protein CATSRDWPGYSGANVLTF.

V and J are TRBV9 and TRBJ1-5; D is unclear. The germline gives CDR1 SGDLS, CDR2 YYNGEE. The V end lost 1 base, the J end lost 0 bases, and 8 bases lay between the germline ends. This CDR3 has 15 amino acids. The CDR3 region is CASSVSGYSNQPQHF. CDR3 nucleotide sequence: TGTGCCAGCAGCGTATCGGGGTATAGCAATCAGCCCCAGCATTTT.

This chain connects TRBV6-2 or TRBV6-3 to TRBJ2-1, with TRBD2 matching over 9 bases. CDR1 and CDR2 from the germline V gene are MNHEY and SVGEGT. V dropped 2 bases and J dropped 1; count of bases not matched to a gene: 3. This CDR3 contains 16 residues. Written as DNA, the CDR3 is TGTGCCAGCAGTTACCGGGCGGGAGGGTCCTACAATGAGCAGTTCTTC. It encodes CASSYRAGGSYNEQFF.

The count of this clone is one. This rearrangement joins TRBV6-5 to TRBJ1-3, with no clear D. Germline CDR1 reads MNHEY; CDR2 reads SVGAGI. V lost 8 bases, J lost 0 bases, and 8 bases lay in between. CDR3 length equals 13 residues. The CDR3 region is CASRENSGNTIYF. CDR3 DNA: TGTGCCAGCCGAGAGAACTCTGGAAACACCATATATTTT.

This clone was observed a handful of times. The chain has TRBV30 and TRBJ1-1; D is ambiguous. CDR1 and CDR2 from the germline V gene are GTSNPN and SVGIG (reference sequence). The CDR3 extends over 14 amino acids. Trimming removed 1 base at V and 2 bases at J, with 11 bases between. The DNA for the CDR3 is TGTGCCTGGAGTGAACTGGGCAGCAACACTGAAGCTTTCTTT. Amino acid sequence: CAWSELGSNTEAFF. Looking up the rest from reference TRBV30 and TRBJ1-1 gives the full variable domain: SQTIHQWPATLVQPVGSPLSLECTVEGTSNPNLYWYRQAAGRGLQLLFYSVGIGQISSEVPQNLSASRPQDRQFILSSKKLLLSDSGFYLCAWSELGSNTEAFFGQGTRLTVV.

This clone occurred once. The chain combines TRBV30 with TRBJ2-1; D tentatively reads TRBD1 or TRBD2 (5 bases each). CDR3 size: 14 residues. The germline gives CDR1 GTSNPN, CDR2 SVGIG (reference sequence). Trimming shortened V by 1 base and J by 11 bases, and 18 bases separated the two germline ends. CDR3 region: CAWSATNSGTQQFF. In DNA form, the CDR3 reads TGTGCCTGGAGTGCAACTAACTCCGGGACCCAGCAGTTCTTC.

This sequence joins TRBV7-9 and TRBJ2-7; 8 positions agree with TRBD1. Trimming took 0 bases from V and 1 from J; bases not matched to a gene: 5. CDR3 length: 16 residues. From germline, CDR1 is SEHNR and CDR2 FQNEAQ (reference sequence). CDR3 protein: CASSLALTGGSYEQYF. The CDR3 region has the DNA TGTGCCAGCAGCTTAGCGCTTACAGGGGGTTCCTACGAGCAGTACTTC.

The rearrangement uses TRBV2 and TRBJ1-1; no reliable D call. Germline lookup yields CDR1 SNHLY and CDR2 FYNNEI. The CDR3 runs 13 residues. The germline V and J ends were trimmed by 3 bases and 0 bases, with 5 bases remaining between them. The CDR3 reads CASSEEVNTEAFF. The CDR3 nucleotides are TGTGCCAGCAGTGAGGAAGTGAACACTGAAGCTTTCTTT.

The V gene is TRBV4-1, the J gene TRBJ1-5; tentative D call: TRBD1 (5 bases). This CDR3 spans 15 amino acids. Trimming left V 3 bases short and J 4 bases short, with 13 bases between. Germline-derived CDR1 and CDR2 are MGHRA and YSYEKL. In nucleotides, the CDR3 is TGCGCCAGCAGCCATGCTGGGACCATTAATCAGCCCCAGCATTTT. Protein: CASSHAGTINQPQHF.

This clone was found a few times. J is TRBJ2-2 and V is TRBV29-1; D not certain. Germline values: CDR1 SQVTM, CDR2 ANQGSEA. V was pared by 4 bases and J by 5 bases, with 11 bases between. This CDR3 contains 13 residues. The CDR3 nucleotides read TGCAGCGTTGGTGTCAGTGCAACCGGGGAGCTGTTTTTT. Translated: CSVGVSATGELFF.

The gene calls are TRBV7-9 and TRBJ2-2, with D maybe TRBD2 (6 bases). The CDR3 consists of 13 residues. Trimming shortened V by 6 bases and J by 7 bases, and 12 bases separated the two germline ends. CDR1 is SEHNR and CDR2 is FQNEAQ in the germline V gene (reference sequence). The CDR3 DNA is TGTGCCAGCAGGAGAGGGGAGGTCGGGGAGCTGTTTTTT. Its protein product is CASRRGEVGELFF.

J is TRBJ2-5 and V is TRBV7-2; D remains unclear. The CDR3 covers 13 residues. Germline V gene data show CDR1 as SGHTA and CDR2 as FQGNSA. Trimming shortened V by 3 bases and J by 2 bases, and 7 bases separated the two germline ends. The chain's CDR3 is CASSFGSQETQYF. The CDR3 DNA sequence: TGTGCCAGCAGCTTTGGATCACAAGAGACCCAGTACTTC.

This clone was counted a few times. The chain links TRBV7-2 to TRBJ1-1, with D tentatively TRBD1 (5 bases). The CDR3 has 19 residues. Trimming removed 1 base from V and 0 bases from J, with 21 bases in between. CDR1 is SGHTA, CDR2 FQGNSA, per germline. CDR3 region: CASSLGPGWANSMNTEAFF. CDR3 sequence (DNA): TGTGCCAGCAGCTTAGGCCCAGGGTGGGCAAATTCAATGAACACTGAAGCTTTCTTT.

V gene TRBV10-3 combines with J gene TRBJ2-7, with 8 bases lining up with TRBD1. Germline assignment: CDR1 ENHRY and CDR2 SYGVKD. Germline trimming cut 5 bases from V and 7 bases from J; bases unmatched to any gene: 10. The CDR3 spans 14 residues. CDR3: CAISQDRAEDEQYF. CDR3 in DNA: TGTGCCATCAGTCAGGACAGGGCGGAGGATGAGCAGTACTTC.

The chain has TRBV2 and TRBJ2-2; 7 positions agree with TRBD2. CDR3 size: 17 residues. Trimming cost V 1 base and J 5 bases; bases outside gene matches: 10. The germline CDR1 and CDR2 sequences are SNHLY and FYNNEI. The CDR3 DNA reads TGTGCCAGCAGTGAAGGATTGATGAGGGGAGGGACCGGGGAGCTGTTTTTT. Amino acid sequence: CASSEGLMRGGTGELFF.

The chain joins TRBV6-2 or TRBV6-3 to TRBJ2-5; tentatively, D is TRBD2 (5 bases). V lost 6 bases and J 9 bases, leaving 17 bases between the germline ends. The CDR3 covers 13 residues. Germline CDR1 MNHEY, CDR2 SVGEGT. CDR3 bases: TGTGCCAGCAGCCGCGGTGGACTCGGGGCCCAGTACTTC. Its protein is CASSRGGLGAQYF.